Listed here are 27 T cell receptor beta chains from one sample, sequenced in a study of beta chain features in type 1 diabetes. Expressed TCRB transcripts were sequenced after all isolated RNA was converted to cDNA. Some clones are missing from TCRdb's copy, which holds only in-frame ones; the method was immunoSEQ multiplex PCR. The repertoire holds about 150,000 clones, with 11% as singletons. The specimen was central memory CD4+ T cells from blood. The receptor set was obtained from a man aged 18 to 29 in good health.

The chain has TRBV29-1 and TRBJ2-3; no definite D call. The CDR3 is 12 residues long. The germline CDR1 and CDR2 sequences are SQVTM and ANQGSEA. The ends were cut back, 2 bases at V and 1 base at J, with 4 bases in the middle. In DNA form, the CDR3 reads TGCAGCGTTGAACAGGGCACAGATACGCAGTATTTT. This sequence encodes CSVEQGTDTQYF.

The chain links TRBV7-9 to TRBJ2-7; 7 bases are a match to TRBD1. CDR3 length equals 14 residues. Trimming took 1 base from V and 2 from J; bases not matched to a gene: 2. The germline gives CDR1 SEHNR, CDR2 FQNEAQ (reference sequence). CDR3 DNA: TGTGCCAGCAGCTTAGACACAGGGGCCTACGAGCAGTACTTC. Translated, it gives CASSLDTGAYEQYF. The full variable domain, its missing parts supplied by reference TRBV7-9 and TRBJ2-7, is DTGVSQNPRHKITKRGQNVTFRCDPISEHNRLYWYRQTLGQGPEFLTYFQNEAQLEKSRLLSDRFSAERPKGSFSTLEIQRTEQGDSAMYLCASSLDTGAYEQYFGPGTRLTVT.

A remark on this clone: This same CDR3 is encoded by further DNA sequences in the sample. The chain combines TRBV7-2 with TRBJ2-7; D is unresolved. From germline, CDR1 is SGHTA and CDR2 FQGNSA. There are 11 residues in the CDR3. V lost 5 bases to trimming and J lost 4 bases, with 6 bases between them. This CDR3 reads CASSPQYEQYF. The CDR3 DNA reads TGTGCCAGCAGCCCCCAATACGAGCAGTACTTC. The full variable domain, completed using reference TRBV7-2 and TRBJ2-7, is GAGVSQSPSNKVTEKGKDVELRCDPISGHTALYWYRQSLGQGLEFLIYFQGNSAPDKSGLPSDRFSAERTGGSVSTLTIQRTQQEDSAVYLCASSPQYEQYFGPGTRLTVT.

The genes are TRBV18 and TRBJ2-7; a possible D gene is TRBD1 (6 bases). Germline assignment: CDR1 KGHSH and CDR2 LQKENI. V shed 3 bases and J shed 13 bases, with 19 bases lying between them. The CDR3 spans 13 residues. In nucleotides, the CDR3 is TGTGCCAGCTCACCTGGGAACAGGGAGAATGTTTACTTC. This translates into CASSPGNRENVYF.

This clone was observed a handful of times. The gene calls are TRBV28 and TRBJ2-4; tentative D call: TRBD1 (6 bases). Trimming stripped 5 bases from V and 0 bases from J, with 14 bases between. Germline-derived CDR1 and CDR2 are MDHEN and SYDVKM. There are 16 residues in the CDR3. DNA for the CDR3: TGTGCCAGCAGTCCCCACCCAGGGGTAGCCAAAAACATTCAGTACTTC. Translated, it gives CASSPHPGVAKNIQYF.

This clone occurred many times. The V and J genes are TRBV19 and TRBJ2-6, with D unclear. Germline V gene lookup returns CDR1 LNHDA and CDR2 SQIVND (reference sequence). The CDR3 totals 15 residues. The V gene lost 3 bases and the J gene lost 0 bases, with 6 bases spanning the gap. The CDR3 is CASSIRPSGANVLTF. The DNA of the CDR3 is TGTGCCAGTAGTATCCGCCCCTCTGGGGCCAACGTCCTGACTTTC.

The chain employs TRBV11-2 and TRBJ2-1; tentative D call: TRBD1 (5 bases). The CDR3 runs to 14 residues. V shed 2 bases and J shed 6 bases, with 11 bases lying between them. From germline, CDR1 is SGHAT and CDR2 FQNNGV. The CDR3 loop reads CASSLSAGSNEQFF. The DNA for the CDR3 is TGTGCCAGCAGCTTATCGGCAGGGTCCAATGAGCAGTTCTTC.

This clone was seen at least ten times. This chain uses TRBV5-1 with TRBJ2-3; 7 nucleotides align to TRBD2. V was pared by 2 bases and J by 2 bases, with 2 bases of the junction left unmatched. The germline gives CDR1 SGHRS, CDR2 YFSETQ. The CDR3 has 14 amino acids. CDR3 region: CASSFGDYTDTQYF. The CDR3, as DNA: TGCGCCAGCAGCTTCGGGGACTACACAGATACGCAGTATTTT.

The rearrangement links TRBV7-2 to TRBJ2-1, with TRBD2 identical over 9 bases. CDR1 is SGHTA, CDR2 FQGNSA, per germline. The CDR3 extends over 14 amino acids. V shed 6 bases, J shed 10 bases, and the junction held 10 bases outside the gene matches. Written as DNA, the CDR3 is TGTGCCAGCAGGTACGGCGGGAGGGCTCGGGAGCAGTTCTTC. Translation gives CASRYGGRAREQFF.

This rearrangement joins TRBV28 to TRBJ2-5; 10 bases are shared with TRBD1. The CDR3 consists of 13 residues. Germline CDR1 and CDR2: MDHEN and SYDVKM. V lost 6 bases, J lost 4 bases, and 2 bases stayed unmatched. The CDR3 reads CASRGQGRETQYF. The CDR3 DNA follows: TGTGCCAGCAGGGGACAGGGGAGAGAGACCCAGTACTTC.

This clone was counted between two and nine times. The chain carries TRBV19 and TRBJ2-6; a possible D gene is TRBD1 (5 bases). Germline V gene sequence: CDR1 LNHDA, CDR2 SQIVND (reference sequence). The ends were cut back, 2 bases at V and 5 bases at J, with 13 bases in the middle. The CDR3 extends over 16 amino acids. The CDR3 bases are TGTGCCAGTAGTATAACGACAGCCGGTAGGGCCAACGTCCTGACTTTC. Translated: CASSITTAGRANVLTF. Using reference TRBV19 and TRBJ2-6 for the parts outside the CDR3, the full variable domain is DGGITQSPKYLFRKEGQNVTLSCEQNLNHDAMYWYRQDPGQGLRLIYYSQIVNDFQKGDIAEGYSVSREKKESFPLTVTSAQKNPTAFYLCASSITTAGRANVLTFGAGSRLTVL.

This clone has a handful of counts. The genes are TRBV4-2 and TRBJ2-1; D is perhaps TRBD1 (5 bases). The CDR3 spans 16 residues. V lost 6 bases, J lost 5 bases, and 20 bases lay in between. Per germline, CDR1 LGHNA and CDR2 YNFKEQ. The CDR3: CASRGLWAAGHNEQFF. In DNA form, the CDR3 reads TGTGCCAGCAGAGGGTTGTGGGCGGCAGGGCACAATGAGCAGTTCTTC.

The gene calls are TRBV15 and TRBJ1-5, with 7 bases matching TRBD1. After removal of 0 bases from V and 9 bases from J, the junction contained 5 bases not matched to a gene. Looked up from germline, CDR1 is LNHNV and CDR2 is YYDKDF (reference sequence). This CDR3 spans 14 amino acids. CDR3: CATSRDGQARPQHF. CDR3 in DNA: TGTGCCACCAGCAGAGATGGACAGGCGCGGCCCCAGCATTTT.

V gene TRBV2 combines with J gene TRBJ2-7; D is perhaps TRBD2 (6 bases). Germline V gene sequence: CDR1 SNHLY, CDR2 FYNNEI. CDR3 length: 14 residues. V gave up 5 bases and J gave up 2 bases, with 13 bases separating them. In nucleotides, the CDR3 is TGTGCCAGCAGTACTCGTAGCGGCCCCTACGAGCAGTACTTC. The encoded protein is CASSTRSGPYEQYF.

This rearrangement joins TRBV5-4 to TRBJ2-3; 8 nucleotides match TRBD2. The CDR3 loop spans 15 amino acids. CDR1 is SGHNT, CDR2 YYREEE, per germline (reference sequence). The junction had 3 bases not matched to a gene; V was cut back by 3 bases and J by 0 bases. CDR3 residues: CASSSSGLSTDTQYF. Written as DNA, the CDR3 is TGTGCCAGCAGCTCTAGCGGGCTTAGCACAGATACGCAGTATTTT.

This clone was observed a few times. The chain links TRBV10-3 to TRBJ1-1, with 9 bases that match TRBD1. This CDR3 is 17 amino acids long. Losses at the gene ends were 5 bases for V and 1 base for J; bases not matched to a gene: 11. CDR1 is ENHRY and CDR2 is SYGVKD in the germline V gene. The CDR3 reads CAISSTQKGQGNTEAFF. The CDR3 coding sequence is TGTGCCATCAGTAGCACCCAAAAGGGACAGGGGAACACTGAAGCTTTCTTT.

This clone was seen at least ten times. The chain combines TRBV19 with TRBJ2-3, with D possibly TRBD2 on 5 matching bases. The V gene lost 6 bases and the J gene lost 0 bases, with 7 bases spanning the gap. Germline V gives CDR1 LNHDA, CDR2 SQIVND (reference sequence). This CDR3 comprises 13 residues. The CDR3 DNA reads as TGTGCCAGTAGAGCGGCTAGCACAGATACGCAGTATTTT. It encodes CASRAASTDTQYF.

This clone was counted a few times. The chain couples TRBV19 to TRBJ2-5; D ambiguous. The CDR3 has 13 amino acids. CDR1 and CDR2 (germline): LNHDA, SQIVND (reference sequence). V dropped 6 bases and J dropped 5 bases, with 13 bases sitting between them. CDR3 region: CASRLIGRETQYF. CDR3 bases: TGTGCCAGTAGACTGATAGGACGGGAGACCCAGTACTTC.

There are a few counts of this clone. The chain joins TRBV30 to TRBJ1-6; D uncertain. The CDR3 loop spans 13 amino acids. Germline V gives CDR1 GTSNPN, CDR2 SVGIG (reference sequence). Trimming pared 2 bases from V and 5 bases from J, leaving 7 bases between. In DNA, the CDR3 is TGTGCCTGGAGTACTGGGAATAATTCACCCCTCCACTTT. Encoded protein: CAWSTGNNSPLHF. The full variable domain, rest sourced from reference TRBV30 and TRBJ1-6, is SQTIHQWPATLVQPVGSPLSLECTVEGTSNPNLYWYRQAAGRGLQLLFYSVGIGQISSEVPQNLSASRPQDRQFILSSKKLLLSDSGFYLCAWSTGNNSPLHFGNGTRLTVT.

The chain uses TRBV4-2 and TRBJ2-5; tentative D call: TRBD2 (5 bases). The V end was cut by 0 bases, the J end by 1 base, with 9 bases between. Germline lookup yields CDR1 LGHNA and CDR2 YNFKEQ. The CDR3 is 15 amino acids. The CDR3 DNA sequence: TGTGCCAGCAGCCAAGATGGGCGGGTCCAAGAGACCCAGTACTTC. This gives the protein CASSQDGRVQETQYF.

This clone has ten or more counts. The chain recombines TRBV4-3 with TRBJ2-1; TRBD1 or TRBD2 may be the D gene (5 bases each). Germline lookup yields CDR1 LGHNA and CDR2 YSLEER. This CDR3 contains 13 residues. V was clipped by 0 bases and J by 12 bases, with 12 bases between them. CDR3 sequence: CASSQDRGQGQFF. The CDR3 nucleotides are TGCGCCAGCAGCCAAGATCGGGGCCAAGGGCAGTTCTTC.

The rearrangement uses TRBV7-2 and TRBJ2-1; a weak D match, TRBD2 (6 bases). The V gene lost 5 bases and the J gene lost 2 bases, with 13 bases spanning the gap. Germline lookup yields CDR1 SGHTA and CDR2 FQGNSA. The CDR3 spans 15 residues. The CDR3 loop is CASSHGTQTYNEQFF. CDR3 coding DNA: TGTGCCAGCAGCCACGGGACTCAAACCTACAATGAGCAGTTCTTC.

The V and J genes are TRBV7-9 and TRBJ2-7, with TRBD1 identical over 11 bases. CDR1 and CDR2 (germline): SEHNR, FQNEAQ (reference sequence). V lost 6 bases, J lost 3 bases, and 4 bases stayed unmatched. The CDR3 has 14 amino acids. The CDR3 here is CASSPGQGDYEQYF. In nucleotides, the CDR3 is TGTGCCAGCAGTCCGGGACAGGGGGACTACGAGCAGTACTTC.

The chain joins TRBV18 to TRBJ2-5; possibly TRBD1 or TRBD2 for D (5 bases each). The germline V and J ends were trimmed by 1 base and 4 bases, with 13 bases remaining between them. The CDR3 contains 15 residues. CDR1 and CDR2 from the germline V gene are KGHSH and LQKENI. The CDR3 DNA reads TGTGCCAGCTCACCACAGAACCGTGGGGGAGAGACCCAGTACTTC. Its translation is CASSPQNRGGETQYF. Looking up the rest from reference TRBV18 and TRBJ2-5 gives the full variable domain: NAGVMQNPRHLVRRRGQEARLRCSPMKGHSHVYWYRQLPEEGLKFMVYLQKENIIDESGMPKERFSAEFPKEGPSILRIQQVVRGDSAAYFCASSPQNRGGETQYFGPGTRLLVL.

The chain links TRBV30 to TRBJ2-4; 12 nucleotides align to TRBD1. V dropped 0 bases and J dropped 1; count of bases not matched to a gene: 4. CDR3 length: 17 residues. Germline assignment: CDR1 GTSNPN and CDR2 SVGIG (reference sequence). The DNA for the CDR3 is TGTGCCTGGAGTGTAGGGGGACAGGGGGCGGCCAAAAACATTCAGTACTTC. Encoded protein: CAWSVGGQGAAKNIQYF.

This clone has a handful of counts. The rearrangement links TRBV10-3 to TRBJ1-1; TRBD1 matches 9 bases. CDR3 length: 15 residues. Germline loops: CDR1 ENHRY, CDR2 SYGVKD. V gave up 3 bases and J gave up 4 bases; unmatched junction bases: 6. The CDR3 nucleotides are TGTGCCATCAGTGAACAGGGGGCTGAGAGCACTGAAGCTTTCTTT. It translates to CAISEQGAESTEAFF.

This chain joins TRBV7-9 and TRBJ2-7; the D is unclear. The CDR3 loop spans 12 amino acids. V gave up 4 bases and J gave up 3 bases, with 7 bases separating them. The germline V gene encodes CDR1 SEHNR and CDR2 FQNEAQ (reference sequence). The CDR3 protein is CASSSNLYEQYF. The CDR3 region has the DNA TGTGCCAGCAGCTCTAATCTCTACGAGCAGTACTTC.